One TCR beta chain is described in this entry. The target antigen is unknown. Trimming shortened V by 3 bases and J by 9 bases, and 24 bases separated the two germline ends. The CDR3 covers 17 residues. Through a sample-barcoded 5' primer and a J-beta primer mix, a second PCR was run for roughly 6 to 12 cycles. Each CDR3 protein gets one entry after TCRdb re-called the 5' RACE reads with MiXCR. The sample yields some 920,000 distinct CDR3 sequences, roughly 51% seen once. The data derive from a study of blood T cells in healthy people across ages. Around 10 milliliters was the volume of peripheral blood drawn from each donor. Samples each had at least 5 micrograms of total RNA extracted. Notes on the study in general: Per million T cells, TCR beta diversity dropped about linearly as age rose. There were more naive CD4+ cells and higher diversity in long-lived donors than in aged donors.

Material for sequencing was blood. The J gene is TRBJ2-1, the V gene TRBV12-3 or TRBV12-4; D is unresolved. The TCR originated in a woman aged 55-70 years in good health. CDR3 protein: CASSLARDAISASEQFF. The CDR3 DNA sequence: TGTGCCAGCAGTTTGGCCCGTGATGCGATTAGTGCAAGTGAGCAGTTCTTC.